These 10 T cell receptor beta chains were all obtained from the same sample, sequenced in a study of blood T cell repertoires in COVID-19. Method: immunoSEQ multiplex PCR; TCRdb's copy keeps in-frame clones and lacks some. This repertoire shows roughly 190,000 clones, 86% found once; its top ten account for roughly 3.5%. The sequenced material came from peripheral blood. Receptors were obtained from a man in his 70s with acute or convalescent COVID-19.

The V call is TRBV24-1, the J call TRBJ2-3; D possibly corresponds to TRBD2 (6 bases). V dropped 4 bases and J dropped 5 bases, with 9 bases sitting between them. The CDR3 has 13 residues. Per the germline V gene, CDR1 is KGHDR and CDR2 is SFDVKD. Here the CDR3 reads CATSELAGDTQYF. CDR3 bases: TGTGCCACCAGTGAACTAGCAGGAGATACGCAGTATTTT.

CDR3 sequence (DNA): TGTGCCAGCAGCTCCTACATCGGGAACTATGGCTACACCTTC. This translates into CASSSYIGNYGYTF. The chain combines TRBV5-6 with TRBJ1-2; unclear D gene. Trimming took off 3 bases at V and 2 bases at J, with 11 bases between the two ends. There are 14 residues in the CDR3. From germline, CDR1 is SGHDT and CDR2 YYEEEE.

The rearrangement joins TRBV2 to TRBJ2-3; 7 bases map to TRBD1. The ends lost 3 bases at V and 4 bases at J; junction bases unmatched: 10. Germline lookup yields CDR1 SNHLY and CDR2 FYNNEI. The CDR3 totals 16 residues. CDR3 sequence (DNA): TGTGCCAGCAGTGACCCTGACAGGGCCGGGGCAGATACGCAGTATTTT. It translates to CASSDPDRAGADTQYF. Filled out from reference TRBV2 and TRBJ2-3, the complete variable domain reads EPEVTQTPSHQVTQMGQEVILRCVPISNHLYFYWYRQILGQKVEFLVSFYNNEISEKSEIFDDQFSVERPDGSNFTLKIRSTKLEDSAMYFCASSDPDRAGADTQYFGPGTRLTVL.

This chain uses TRBV5-1 with TRBJ2-5; possibly TRBD2 for D (6 bases). The CDR3 loop spans 11 amino acids. Germline V lookup: CDR1 SGHRS, CDR2 YFSETQ. The V and J ends lost 5 bases and 5 bases respectively, with 7 bases between them. The CDR3 DNA is TGCGCCAGCAGTGGGGGGGAGACCCAGTACTTC. Its protein is CASSGGETQYF.

J is TRBJ1-2 and V is TRBV7-9; D remains unclear. The CDR3 has 12 residues. V dropped 3 bases and J dropped 6 bases, with 8 bases sitting between them. Germline V lookup: CDR1 SEHNR, CDR2 FQNEAQ (reference sequence). The CDR3 DNA is TGTGCCAGCAGCTTCCTGTCGGATGGCTACACCTTC. Translated: CASSFLSDGYTF.

This clone has more than one count but fewer than ten. The V call is TRBV9, the J call TRBJ1-1; TRBD1 matches at 7 bases. The CDR3 runs to 15 residues. The V gene's germline CDR1 is SGDLS and CDR2 YYNGEE. V lost 2 bases to trimming and J lost 4 bases; unmatched junction nucleotides: 8. CDR3 bases: TGTGCCAGCAGCGTCACTTCGACAGGGATCACTGAAGCTTTCTTT. This translates into CASSVTSTGITEAFF.

The chain uses TRBV19 and TRBJ2-6, with D tentatively TRBD2 (8 bases). Germline V gene data show CDR1 as LNHDA and CDR2 as SQIVND (reference sequence). V lost 7 bases to trimming and J lost 0 bases, with 19 bases between them. The CDR3 runs 18 residues. DNA for the CDR3: TGTGCCAGTACCCCGACAGGGCGGGGGGCCTCTGGGGCCAACGTCCTGACTTTC. Translation gives CASTPTGRGASGANVLTF.

J is TRBJ2-7 and V is TRBV5-8; no reliable D call. The germline gives CDR1 SGHTS, CDR2 YDEGEE. V lost 0 bases, J lost 3 bases, and 10 bases lay in between. The CDR3 consists of 14 residues. This chain's CDR3 is CASSLGPVRYEQYF. The CDR3 nucleotides are TGTGCCAGCAGCTTGGGGCCCGTACGCTACGAGCAGTACTTC.

The rearrangement joins TRBV19 to TRBJ1-1; possible D gene TRBD1, 6 bases. The length of the CDR3 is 14 residues. Per germline, CDR1 LNHDA and CDR2 SQIVND (reference sequence). V was clipped by 4 bases and J by 11 bases, with 20 bases between them. CDR3 in DNA: TGTGCCAGTAGTACCTGGGACACCCGACAACGGGCTTTCTTT. This encodes CASSTWDTRQRAFF.

The chain links TRBV6-1 to TRBJ1-2; TRBD1 matches at 7 bases. Germline values: CDR1 MNHNS, CDR2 SASEGT. This CDR3 has 16 residues. Germline trimming cut 4 bases from V and 4 bases from J; bases unmatched to any gene: 12. Here the CDR3 reads CASSGTGLRTSYGYTF. The CDR3 DNA is TGTGCCAGCAGTGGGACAGGCCTCCGCACGAGCTATGGCTACACCTTC.